Listed here is a single T cell receptor (beta chain). The antigen is unknown. This sample is part of a study of radiation and T cells in renal cell carcinoma. Time point given: blood 2 weeks post-SBRT. Treatment described: 15 Gy SBRT to primary tumor, nephrectomy 4 weeks later. Serial blood draws occurred at baseline and 2 and 4 weeks post-SBRT. The patient's renal cell carcinoma had clear cell pathology. TCRdb's table, derived via immunoSEQ multiplex PCR, lists solely in-frame clones and lacks some. The sample lists around 60,000 clones, around three quarters occurring once. Points from the study as a whole: From baseline, blood top tumor clonotypes peaked at 2 weeks post-radiation. Without pretreatment biopsies, baseline tumor clonotype presence was undetermined.

The CDR3 has 14 residues. V lost 2 bases and J lost 2; bases outside the gene matches: 1. Germline CDR1 reads GTSNPN; CDR2 reads SVGIG (reference sequence). The source is a man aged 55 to 69 with renal cell carcinoma. The chain joins TRBV30 to TRBJ2-4, with 9 bases fitting TRBD2. The specimen comprised blood, sampled from a patient whose treatment included radiotherapy and nephrectomy. The CDR3 DNA follows: TGTGCCTGGAGTCTAGCGGGGACCAAAAACATTCAGTACTTC. Translated: CAWSLAGTKNIQYF. Variable domain in full (rest from reference TRBV30 and TRBJ2-4): SQTIHQWPATLVQPVGSPLSLECTVEGTSNPNLYWYRQAAGRGLQLLFYSVGIGQISSEVPQNLSASRPQDRQFILSSKKLLLSDSGFYLCAWSLAGTKNIQYFGAGTRLSVL.